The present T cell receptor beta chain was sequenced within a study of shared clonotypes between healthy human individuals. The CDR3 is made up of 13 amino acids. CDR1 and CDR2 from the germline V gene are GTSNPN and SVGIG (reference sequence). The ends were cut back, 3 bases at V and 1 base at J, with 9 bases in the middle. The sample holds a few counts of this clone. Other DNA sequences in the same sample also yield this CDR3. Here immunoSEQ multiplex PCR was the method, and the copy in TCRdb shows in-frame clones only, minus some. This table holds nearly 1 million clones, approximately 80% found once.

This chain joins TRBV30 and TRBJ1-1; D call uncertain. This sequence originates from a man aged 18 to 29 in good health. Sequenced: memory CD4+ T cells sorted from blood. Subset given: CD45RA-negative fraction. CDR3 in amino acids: CAWSRQRNTEAFF. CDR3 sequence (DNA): TGTGCCTGGAGCCGTCAGAGGAACACTGAAGCTTTCTTT.